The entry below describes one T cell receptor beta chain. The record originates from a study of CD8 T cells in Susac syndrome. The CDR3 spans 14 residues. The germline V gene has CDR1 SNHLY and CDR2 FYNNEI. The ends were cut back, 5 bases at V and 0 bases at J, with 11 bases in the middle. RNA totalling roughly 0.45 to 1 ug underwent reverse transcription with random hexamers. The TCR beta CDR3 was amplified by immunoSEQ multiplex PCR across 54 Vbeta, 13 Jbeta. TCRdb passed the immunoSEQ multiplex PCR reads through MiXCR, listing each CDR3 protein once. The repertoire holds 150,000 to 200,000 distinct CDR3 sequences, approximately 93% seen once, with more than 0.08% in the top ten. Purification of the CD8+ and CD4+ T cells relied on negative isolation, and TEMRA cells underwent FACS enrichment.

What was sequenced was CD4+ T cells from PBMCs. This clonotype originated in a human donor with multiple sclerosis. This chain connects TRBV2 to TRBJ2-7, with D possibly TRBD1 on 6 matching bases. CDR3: CASSPRTASYEQYF. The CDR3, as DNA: TGTGCCAGCAGTCCCCGGACAGCCTCCTACGAGCAGTACTTC.